This T cell receptor (beta chain) was retrieved from a study of blood T cell repertoires in COVID-19. Overall study: Samples came from the United States, Italy and Spain, spanning acute and convalescent COVID-19.

Authors' data handling: Estimation of nucleated cell counts was performed using reference gene primer amplification. Clones were sequenced by immunoSEQ multiplex PCR, and TCRdb holds only the in-frame ones, with some missing. The V and J calls and clone size are taken from that table; D and trimming were inferred from the DNA. The table shows 60,000 to 85,000 clones, with over 70% occurring only once. The V gene's germline CDR1 is SGHKS and CDR2 YYEKEE (reference sequence). CDR3 length: 14 amino acids. V dropped 4 bases and J dropped 3 bases, with 10 bases sitting between them. Sequencing used peripheral blood. The genes are TRBV5-5 and TRBJ1-4; a possible D gene is TRBD1 (6 bases). The TCR was taken from a man between 65 and 85 years old who had recovered from COVID-19. The CDR3 region has the DNA TGTGCCAGCAGCCCACAGGGTTCTAATGAAAAACTGTTTTTT. The encoded protein is CASSPQGSNEKLFF.